This T cell receptor (beta chain) was identified in a study of blood T cells in healthy people across ages. Through a sample-barcoded 5' primer and a J-beta primer mix, a second PCR was run for roughly 7 to 12 cycles. Each CDR3 protein is one row after TCRdb ran MiXCR on the 5' RACE reads. The data show 500,000 to 550,000 distinct CDR3 sequences, about 24% seen once. Trimming at V came to 3 bases and at J to 5 bases, leaving 6 bases not matched to a gene. In germline, CDR1 is MDHEN, CDR2 SYDVKM. This CDR3 comprises 16 residues. This clonotype has more than one count but fewer than ten. These same data were also listed under a study on T cells of mothers and their children. That study reports: Within related and unrelated pairs, thymic selection shapes TCR recombination output in a similar way.

This TCR was sampled from a boy aged 5-17 years in good health. The V call is TRBV28, the J call TRBJ2-2; 10 positions match TRBD1. The specimen sequenced was blood. CDR3 nucleotide sequence: TGTGCCAGCAGTTTTTATGGGACAGGGGTTACCGGGGAGCTGTTTTTT. Its translation is CASSFYGTGVTGELFF.